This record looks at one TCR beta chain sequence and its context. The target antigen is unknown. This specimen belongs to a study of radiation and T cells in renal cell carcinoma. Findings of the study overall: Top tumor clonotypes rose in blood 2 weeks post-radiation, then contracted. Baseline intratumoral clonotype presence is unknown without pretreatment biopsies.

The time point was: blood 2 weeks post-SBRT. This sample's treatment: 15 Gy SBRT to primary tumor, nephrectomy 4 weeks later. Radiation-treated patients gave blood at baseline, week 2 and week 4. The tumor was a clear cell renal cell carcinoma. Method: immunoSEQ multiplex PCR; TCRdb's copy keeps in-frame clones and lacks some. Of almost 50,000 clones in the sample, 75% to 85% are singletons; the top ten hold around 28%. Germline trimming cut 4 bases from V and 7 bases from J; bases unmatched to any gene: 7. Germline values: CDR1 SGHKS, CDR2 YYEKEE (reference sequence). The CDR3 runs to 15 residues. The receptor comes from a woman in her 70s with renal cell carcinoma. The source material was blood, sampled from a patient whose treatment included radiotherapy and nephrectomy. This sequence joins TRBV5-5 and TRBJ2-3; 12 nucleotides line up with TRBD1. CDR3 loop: CASSNTGTGGNTQYF. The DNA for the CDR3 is TGTGCCAGCAGCAATACCGGGACAGGGGGCAATACGCAGTATTTT.